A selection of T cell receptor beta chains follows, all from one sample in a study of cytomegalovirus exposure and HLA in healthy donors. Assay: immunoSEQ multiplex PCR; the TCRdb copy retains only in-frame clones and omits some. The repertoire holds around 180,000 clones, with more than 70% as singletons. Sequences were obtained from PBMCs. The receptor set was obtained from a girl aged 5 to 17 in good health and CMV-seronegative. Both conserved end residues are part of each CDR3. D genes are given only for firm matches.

CDR3: CASNPPGGTGANVLTF
length: 16
J: TRBJ2-6
V: TRBV28
D: TRBD1

CDR3: CASSPNSQETQYF
length: 13
J: TRBJ2-5
V: TRBV18
D: .

CDR3: CASSLTSGAPQYF
length: 13
J: TRBJ2-3
V: TRBV7-6
D: TRBD2

CDR3: CASSEASGTDTQYF
length: 14
J: TRBJ2-3
V: TRBV19
D: .

CDR3: CASSITIPTGSGEKLFF
length: 17
J: TRBJ1-4
V: TRBV19
D: .

CDR3: CATSKTPGGGTEAFF
length: 15
J: TRBJ1-1
V: TRBV15
D: TRBD1

CDR3: CASSRQGGEKLFF
length: 13
J: TRBJ1-4
V: TRBV19
D: .

CDR3: CAIRESGAPPYTQYF
length: 15
J: TRBJ2-3
V: TRBV10-3
D: TRBD2

CDR3: CASSFRQDNQPQHF
length: 14
J: TRBJ1-5
V: TRBV27
D: .

CDR3: CASSSNYEQYF
length: 11
J: .
V: TRBV5-6
D: .

CDR3: CSVDGDTGELFF
length: 12
J: TRBJ2-2
V: TRBV29-1
D: .

CDR3: CATSGGQVAFF
length: 11
J: TRBJ1-1
V: TRBV15
D: .

CDR3: CASSLVAGGSREQFF
length: 15
J: TRBJ2-1
V: TRBV5-1
D: TRBD2

CDR3: CASSRTSGGHGETQYF
length: 16
J: TRBJ2-5
V: TRBV18
D: TRBD2

CDR3: CASSLEGQGAINEKLFF
length: 17
J: TRBJ1-4
V: TRBV5-1
D: TRBD1

CDR3: CASFLVPDEQYF
length: 12
J: TRBJ2-7
V: TRBV2
D: .